This T cell receptor (beta chain) was obtained from a study of identical twins (dated by TCRdb to the mid-2010s). Regarding the complete study: The study deep-sequenced TCR alpha and beta repertoires from monozygotic twins, unrelated adults of various ages and cord blood to test whether fetal clonotypes persist. To rule out contamination, the twin experiments were replicated at different times with different library preparation protocols.

Spanning cysteine to phenylalanine, the CDR3 consists of 15 amino acids. The read is trimmed to its CDR3 DNA, 45 bases read in frame from base 1. V ends up 6 bases short and J 2 bases short, with an unmatched junction base count of 7. What the research found in general, with its limitations: In beta out-of-frame sequences, excess twin sharing was weaker, because having fewer shared sequences lowered the signal-to-noise ratio. Out-of-frame TCR alpha sharing in monozygotic twins was systematically underestimated by recombination models, whereas sharing between unrelated individuals was in agreement with the recombination models. Compared with coincidental sharing between unrelated individuals, out-of-frame TCR alpha sequences shared between twins had an excess of sequences with low generation probability. Conclusions relied on cross-sectional statistical analysis, since the same donors could not be followed over many years. Fewer insertions were carried by abundant cord blood beta clonotypes, a similar but weaker trend appeared in young adult naive repertoires, and no such trend appeared in memory repertoires. Zero-insertion analyses could be partly confounded by invariant T cells such as MAIT and iNKT, although diverse VJ usage argued against such confounding for most clonotypes.

Preparation of the library involved 5' RACE. These reads were obtained on an Illumina HiSeq 2000. Template switching introduced a universal primer binding site; the final cDNA contained a unique molecular identifier, enabling accurate counting of TCR cDNA molecules. Specific primers in the conserved constant-segment region were used to synthesize first-strand cDNA for the TCR alpha and beta chains. To control for contamination, every cDNA library carried two barcodes: a SMART-Mk sample barcode plus Illumina barcodes. TruSeq adapter sequences, together with Illumina sample barcodes, were added in two successive PCR steps. The Illumina HiSeq platform was used with custom primers to sequence TCR alpha and beta cDNA libraries. Per the source publication's procedure: Raw reads were processed with MiGEC to extract unique molecular identifiers, and MiXCR was used to determine CDR3 positions. For each individual, recombination models were inferred using an EM algorithm with the repgenHMM and IGoR tools. Shared clonotype analysis was performed with the tcR package in R, normalizing sharing by the product of cloneset sizes. To study raw recombination without the effects of thymic and clonal selection, out-of-frame nonproductive sequences were analyzed. Clones were called with MiXCR by TCRdb after fastp trimmed the public reads at Q25, and only in-frame beta chains were retained. Rows are combined by CDR3 protein, so each entry shows the most common genes and DNA. The V and J calls come from TCRdb's annotation, not from the publication. A total of a few hundred thousand distinct CDR3 sequences appear in this sample, about 24% of them only once. 2.9% of the sample is taken by the ten largest.

Only healthy Caucasian donors were included. Three pairs of female monozygotic twins, all aged about 18 to 29 years, were included in the twin cohort. CD4+ and CD8+ T cell populations were isolated with positive isolation kits from Invitrogen. Details on this clonotype: Which antigen it targets is not known. It has no much larger one-base neighbor in the sample; base qualities were not kept.

These data were also filed under a second study, of T cells expressing NK-cell markers. That second publication adds: Fewer than ten donors provided sorted CD3+CD56+NKG2C+, CD3+CD56+NKG2C- and CD3+CD56-NKG2C+ T-cell subsets, whose TCR beta-chain repertoires were profiled. Of the eight sequenced donors, seven were found to be HCMV-seropositive and one was found to be HCMV-seronegative. In several experiments an anti-gammadeltaTCR antibody was added to restrict sorting to alphabetaTCR-expressing T cells. In a handful of donors, the dominant CD3+CD56+NKG2C+ clonotypes were among the top 10 CD8+ clonotypes and accounted for roughly 1.0-7.5% of CD8+ T cells. Those dominant clonotypes were again the most abundant among CD3+CD56-NKG2C+ cells in four donors, at 28.3-60.1%. Whether the expanded NKG2C-expressing T cell clones were specific for HCMV antigens was left unclear. Randomly selected healthy volunteers, three men and five women, were used as the eight sequenced donors. HCMV-specific IgG was detected in serum with a commercial ELISA kit to determine HCMV serostatus. MIGEC was used to demultiplex reads and group the reads by UMI, and MiTCR was used to assemble and quantify clonotypes. To exclude erroneous sequences, only TCR cDNA sequences supported by at least two reads were retained. Downstream repertoire analysis used the tcR package, and clonotypes were matched across fractions by CDR3 nucleotide sequence plus V segment. VDJmatch was used to annotate antigen specificity against VDJdb, with one amino acid substitution in CDR3 allowed.

This clonotype was obtained from a woman younger than 35 in good health. The sequenced material came from CD4+ T cells sorted from blood. Here the chain combines TRBV12-3 or TRBV12-4 and TRBJ2-7, with TRBD1 identical over 10 junction bases. CDR3 protein: CASRPGTGDTYEQYF. The DNA sequence is as follows: TGTGCCAGCAGGCCCGGGACAGGGGACACCTACGAGCAGTACTTC.